Shown below are 26 T cell receptor beta chains from a single sample sequenced in a study of blood T cell repertoires in COVID-19. Clones were read by immunoSEQ multiplex PCR, and TCRdb kept only the in-frame ones, dropping some. The sample records some 240,000 clones, around 84% being singletons. Sequenced sample: PBMCs or T cells enriched from blood (not recorded which). The receptor set was obtained from a young man with acute COVID-19.

The rearrangement joins TRBV27 to TRBJ2-7, with 9 positions matching TRBD1. Trimming took 8 bases from V and 6 from J; bases not matched to a gene: 5. CDR1 is MNHEY, CDR2 SMNVEV, per germline (reference sequence). The CDR3 loop spans 12 amino acids. The CDR3 DNA reads as TGTGCCAGCGGGGGACAGGGCTCCGAGCAGTACGTC. Its protein product is CASGGQGSEQYV.

This clone was counted a few times. The chain combines TRBV4-3 with TRBJ2-7, with D maybe TRBD2 (6 bases). The CDR3 sequence is 13 residues long. CDR1 is LGHNA and CDR2 is YSLEER in the germline V gene. V gave up 2 bases and J gave up 5 bases, with 10 bases separating them. CDR3 sequence reads: CASSQLPGDEQYV. As DNA, the CDR3 is TGCGCCAGCAGCCAACTTCCGGGGGACGAGCAGTACGTC.

With respect to this clone: At one of its ends the junction is not consistent with the germline gene, which may arise from a read error. The rearrangement links TRBV5-1 to TRBJ2-1; 7 bases match TRBD1. The CDR3 runs 18 residues. Germline V gene data show CDR1 as SGHRS and CDR2 as YFSETQ. The CDR3 sequence: CASSLISPGQSTYNEQFF. CDR3 bases: TGTGCCAGCAGCTTGATAAGCCCGGGACAGAGTACCTACAATGAGCAGTTCTTC.

The rearrangement joins TRBV3-1 (or the pseudogene TRBV3-2) to TRBJ2-5, with 15 nucleotides matching TRBD2. Trimming cost V 6 bases and J 1 base; bases outside gene matches: 3. Germline V CDR1 and CDR2: LGHDT, YNNKEL (reference sequence). CDR3 length: 16 amino acids. CDR3: CASRPGLAGGQETQYF. In DNA form, the CDR3 reads TGTGCCAGCAGACCGGGACTAGCGGGGGGCCAAGAGACCCAGTACTTC.

Only a few counts were recorded for this clone. CDR3 residues: CASRLLAGSSTDTQYF. DNA of the CDR3: TGTGCCAGCAGGCTACTAGCGGGGAGCAGCACAGATACGCAGTATTTT. The chain combines TRBV27 with TRBJ2-3; 10 bases line up with TRBD2. This CDR3 spans 16 amino acids. From germline, CDR1 is MNHEY and CDR2 SMNVEV (reference sequence). V shed 6 bases, J shed 0 bases, and the junction held 6 bases outside the gene matches.

This clone occurred once. The chain joins TRBV7-8 to TRBJ2-1; 11 positions match TRBD2. This CDR3 comprises 15 residues. Germline V gene sequence: CDR1 SGHVS, CDR2 FQNEAQ. V trimming: 6 bases; J trimming: 8 bases; junction bases outside the gene matches: 9. This CDR3 is CASRGLAEILDEQFF. The CDR3 DNA reads as TGTGCCAGCAGGGGACTAGCGGAGATACTGGATGAGCAGTTCTTC.

This sequence joins TRBV3-1 (or the pseudogene TRBV3-2) and TRBJ2-5, with TRBD2 matching over 9 bases. Looked up from germline, CDR1 is LGHDT and CDR2 is YNNKEL (reference sequence). This CDR3 comprises 16 residues. Trimming cost V 2 bases and J 3 bases; bases outside gene matches: 7. CDR3 DNA sequence: TGTGCCAGCAGCCAACGTCTAGCGGGGACTAAAGAGACCCAGTACTTC. Translating gives CASSQRLAGTKETQYF.

V and J are TRBV19 and TRBJ2-1; 8 bases are a match to TRBD1. Per the germline V gene, CDR1 is LNHDA and CDR2 is SQIVND (reference sequence). The V gene end was trimmed by 5 bases and the J gene end by 8 bases; junction bases not matched to a gene: 11. This CDR3 contains 15 residues. CDR3: CASSPRTGRLHEQFF. The CDR3 region has the DNA TGTGCCAGTAGTCCTAGGACAGGGAGGTTGCATGAGCAGTTCTTC.

V and J are TRBV3-1 (or the pseudogene TRBV3-2) and TRBJ2-1; 9 bases agree with TRBD2. This CDR3 spans 17 amino acids. V shed 1 base, J shed 4 bases, and the junction held 8 bases outside the gene matches. Germline CDR1 reads LGHDT; CDR2 reads YNNKEL (reference sequence). In nucleotides, the CDR3 is TGTGCCAGCAGCCAAGCGTGGACTAGCGAGATATACAATGAGCAGTTCTTC. It translates to CASSQAWTSEIYNEQFF.

The chain uses TRBV5-1 and TRBJ2-2; D may be TRBD1 (6 bases). The CDR3 is 14 amino acids. V dropped 5 bases and J dropped 1 base, with 9 bases sitting between them. Per germline, CDR1 SGHRS and CDR2 YFSETQ. CDR3 DNA sequence: TGCGCCAGCAGTCGGGACAAGAACACCGGGGAGCTGTTTTTT. Its translation is CASSRDKNTGELFF.

This chain uses TRBV28 with TRBJ2-7, with unresolved D. CDR1 is MDHEN and CDR2 is SYDVKM in the germline V gene. There are 11 residues in the CDR3. V was clipped by 4 bases and J by 5 bases, with 6 bases between them. CDR3 DNA: TGTGCCAGCAGTTCCACTAACGAGCAGTACGTC. Translated, it gives CASSSTNEQYV.

The J gene is TRBJ2-1, the V gene TRBV7-2, with D hard to call. The ends were cut back, 1 base at V and 6 bases at J, with 13 bases in the middle. The CDR3 covers 15 residues. CDR1 is SGHTA, CDR2 FQGNSA, per germline. The CDR3 loop is CASSLVPFLGNEQFF. The CDR3 DNA is TGTGCCAGCAGCTTAGTGCCCTTTCTCGGCAATGAGCAGTTCTTC.

CDR3 loop: CASRSWNTEAFF. The CDR3 nucleotides read TGTGCCAGCAGATCGTGGAACACTGAAGCTTTCTTT. The chain uses TRBV6-5 and TRBJ1-1; no clear D. Between the trimmed V and J ends, which lost 6 bases and 1 base, there was a span of 6 bases. The length of the CDR3 is 12 residues. Germline values: CDR1 MNHEY, CDR2 SVGAGI.

The chain combines TRBV5-6 with TRBJ2-2, with 7 positions matching TRBD1. The germline V gene encodes CDR1 SGHDT and CDR2 YYEEEE. The CDR3 covers 15 residues. V shed 4 bases, J shed 4 bases, and the junction held 7 bases outside the gene matches. CDR3 DNA: TGTGCCAGCAGCCACCCCGGGACAGCCACCGGGGAGCTGTTTTTT. Encoded protein: CASSHPGTATGELFF.

This clone came up a few times. This sequence joins TRBV25-1 and TRBJ1-6, with D maybe TRBD1 (6 bases). The CDR3 has 16 amino acids. The germline V gene has CDR1 MGHDK and CDR2 SYGVNS. V lost 3 bases and J lost 6, with 15 bases in between. The CDR3 region is CASSEGGASSNSPLHF. CDR3 nucleotide sequence: TGTGCCAGCAGTGAGGGGGGGGCGTCCAGTAATTCACCCCTCCACTTT.

This clone occurred a few times. V gene TRBV28 combines with J gene TRBJ2-7, with 7 positions matching TRBD1. V lost 5 bases and J lost 4; bases outside the gene matches: 5. The CDR3 is made up of 13 amino acids. Germline-derived CDR1 and CDR2 are MDHEN and SYDVKM. The CDR3 DNA reads as TGTGCCAGCAGTCAAGGGGGCGCGTACGAGCAGTACGTC. Amino acids: CASSQGGAYEQYV.

The gene calls are TRBV11-2 and TRBJ2-5; 9 bases agree with TRBD1. Losses at the gene ends were 3 bases for V and 7 bases for J; bases not matched to a gene: 15. The CDR3 sequence is 17 residues long. Per germline, CDR1 SGHAT and CDR2 FQNNGV. CDR3 in amino acids: CASSLAPTGTGFGTQYF. The CDR3 bases are TGTGCCAGCAGCTTGGCACCGACCGGGACAGGGTTCGGGACCCAGTACTTC. The variable domain in full, completed from reference TRBV11-2 and TRBJ2-5, reads EAGVAQSPRYKIIEKRQSVAFWCNPISGHATLYWYQQILGQGPKLLIQFQNNGVVDDSQLPKDRFSAERLKGVDSTLKIQPAKLEDSAVYLCASSLAPTGTGFGTQYFGPGTRLLVL.

This chain uses TRBV28 with TRBJ1-3; 8 bases match TRBD1. The germline V gene has CDR1 MDHEN and CDR2 SYDVKM. The CDR3 sequence is 16 residues long. V lost 1 base, J lost 4 bases, and 6 bases stayed unmatched. The CDR3 loop reads CASSLYGTGLGNTIYF. The CDR3 DNA reads as TGTGCCAGCAGTTTATATGGGACAGGCTTGGGAAACACCATATATTTT.

The rearrangement joins TRBV10-3 to TRBJ1-2; D call uncertain. Between the trimmed V and J ends, which lost 0 bases and 3 bases, there was a span of 5 bases. Germline V gene lookup returns CDR1 ENHRY and CDR2 SYGVKD. There are 13 residues in the CDR3. For the CDR3, the DNA is TGTGCCATCAGTGAGTCCCAGGACTATGGCTACACCTTC. Its protein is CAISESQDYGYTF.

The J gene is TRBJ1-2, the V gene TRBV13; D ambiguous. CDR3 length equals 12 residues. The germline gives CDR1 PRHDT, CDR2 FYEKMQ (reference sequence). V gave up 10 bases and J gave up 1 base, with 10 bases separating them. The CDR3 loop is CATTRVNYGYTF. CDR3 DNA sequence: TGTGCCACCACGAGGGTTAACTATGGCTACACCTTC.

The rearrangement uses TRBV16 and TRBJ1-5, with 8 bases lining up with TRBD1. Germline V gene lookup returns CDR1 KGHSY and CDR2 FQNENV. V shed 2 bases and J 0 bases; nucleotides not matched to a gene: 6. The CDR3 totals 17 residues. CDR3 DNA sequence: TGTGCCAGCAGCCAAAGGACAGGGAGTAGTAGCAATCAGCCCCAGCATTTT. Amino acids: CASSQRTGSSSNQPQHF. The full variable domain, completed using reference TRBV16 and TRBJ1-5, is GEEVAQTPKHLVRGEGQKAKLYCAPIKGHSYVFWYQQVLKNEFKFLISFQNENVFDETGMPKERFSAKCLPNSPCSLEIQATKLEDSAVYFCASSQRTGSSSNQPQHFGDGTRLSIL.

The chain has TRBV10-2 and TRBJ2-7; D is perhaps TRBD2 (7 bases). Trimming took 6 bases from V and 0 from J, leaving 18 bases between them. CDR1 and CDR2 (germline): WSHSY, SAAADI. This CDR3 is 16 amino acids long. CDR3 nucleotides: TGCGCCAGCAGACCCTCCGGGGGGCTTAGCTCCTACGAGCAGTACGTC. Translated, it gives CASRPSGGLSSYEQYV.

This clone has more than one count but fewer than ten. The gene calls are TRBV7-8 and TRBJ1-5, with D unclear. In germline, CDR1 is SGHVS, CDR2 FQNEAQ. The CDR3 runs 13 residues. The ends were cut back, 1 base at V and 6 bases at J, with 7 bases in the middle. CDR3 residues: CASSLESFQPQHF. CDR3 coding DNA: TGTGCCAGCAGCTTAGAGAGTTTTCAGCCCCAGCATTTT.

The chain couples TRBV6-5 to TRBJ1-5; weak D call: TRBD1 (5 bases). V was clipped by 0 bases and J by 7 bases, with 13 bases between them. The CDR3 has 15 amino acids. Germline CDR1 and CDR2: MNHEY and SVGAGI. The CDR3 nucleotides read TGTGCCAGCAGTTACTCAACGGCAGGGCACCAGCCCCAGCATTTT. It codes for CASSYSTAGHQPQHF.

J is TRBJ1-1 and V is TRBV11-2; D uncertain. This CDR3 contains 13 residues. Germline-derived CDR1 and CDR2 are SGHAT and FQNNGV. With 5 bases removed from V and 5 bases from J, the gap between germline ends came to 12 bases. The CDR3 sequence is CASSTARKTEAFF. The CDR3 bases are TGTGCCAGCAGCACCGCCAGGAAAACTGAAGCTTTCTTT.

The chain carries TRBV7-8 and TRBJ1-4; D is ambiguous. The V end was cut by 1 base, the J end by 4 bases, with 10 bases between. Germline CDR1 reads SGHVS; CDR2 reads FQNEAQ. The CDR3 consists of 15 residues. In nucleotides, the CDR3 is TGTGCCAGCAGCTTAGAGGGAGCGAGTAATGAAAAACTGTTTTTT. It codes for CASSLEGASNEKLFF.